The entry below describes one TCR beta chain. These data are taken from a study of blood T cell repertoires in COVID-19. The V gene's germline CDR1 is SGHVS and CDR2 FQNEAQ. V shed 1 base and J shed 2 bases, with 12 bases lying between them. This CDR3 comprises 16 residues. Libraries were prepared by immunoSEQ multiplex PCR; TCRdb keeps only in-frame clonotypes and omits some of them. The repertoire holds about 97,000 clones, with approximately 90% as singletons. Sequencing was done on a sample of peripheral blood. The chain is built from TRBV7-8 and TRBJ1-3; the D gene is possibly TRBD1 (6 bases). This TCR was recovered from a man aged 55 to 70 with acute or convalescent COVID-19. The CDR3 protein is CASSLGRGAAGNTIYF. The CDR3 region has the DNA TGTGCCAGCAGCTTAGGCCGGGGGGCGGCTGGAAACACCATATATTTT. The whole variable domain, filled in from reference TRBV7-8 and TRBJ1-3, reads GAGVSQSPRYKVAKRGQDVALRCDPISGHVSLFWYQQALGQGPEFLTYFQNEAQLDKSGLPSDRFFAERPEGSVSTLKIQRTQQEDSAVYLCASSLGRGAAGNTIYFGEGSWLTVV.